This TCR beta chain appears in the sequencing data of a study of graft-versus-host responses after intestinal transplantation. Sequencing was performed with immunoSEQ multiplex PCR; in TCRdb, only in-frame clones are kept and a portion is missing. The data contain about 15,000 clones, more than 90% of them singletons. CDR3 length: 14 amino acids. Germline CDR1 SGHTA, CDR2 FQGNSA. The V end lost 5 bases, the J end lost 4 bases, and 15 bases lay between the germline ends. The chain couples TRBV7-2 to TRBJ2-7; a weak D match, TRBD1 (5 bases). The TCR originated in a human patient who received an intestinal transplant, so some T cells may come from the graft donor. Sample: PBMCs, taken 9 days after transplant. The CDR3 DNA reads as TGTGCCAGCAGCCCGACAGAAATACTTTACGAGCAGTACTTC. Translated, it gives CASSPTEILYEQYF.